This entry describes one T cell receptor beta chain. The antigen remains undetermined. The method was immunoSEQ multiplex PCR; TCRdb's version includes in-frame clones alone and lacks a portion of them. The sample lists more than 4,000 clones, about 57% seen once, with about a sixth in the top ten. This sample is part of a study of T cells after posttransplantation cyclophosphamide. The CDR3 covers 15 residues. The germline CDR1 and CDR2 sequences are LNHNV and YYDKDF (reference sequence). The ends lost 8 bases at V and 1 base at J; junction bases unmatched: 5. Study outcomes and limitations: Later post-transplant blood repertoires were often dominated by donor CD8+ memory clones. Recipient CMV seropositivity and CMV reactivation strongly tracked TRB clonality. Tissue-infiltrating T cells from skin or gut overlapped little with blood T cells.

This sequence was found in a woman aged 55-70 years in good health, CMV-negative, and a related stem cell transplant donor. The sample comprised memory CD8+ T cells sorted from blood. The chain has TRBV15 and TRBJ2-2; 9 bases are shared with TRBD2. The CDR3 bases are TGTGCCACCGGTGATAGCGGGGGGAACACCGGGGAGCTGTTTTTT. It codes for CATGDSGGNTGELFF.